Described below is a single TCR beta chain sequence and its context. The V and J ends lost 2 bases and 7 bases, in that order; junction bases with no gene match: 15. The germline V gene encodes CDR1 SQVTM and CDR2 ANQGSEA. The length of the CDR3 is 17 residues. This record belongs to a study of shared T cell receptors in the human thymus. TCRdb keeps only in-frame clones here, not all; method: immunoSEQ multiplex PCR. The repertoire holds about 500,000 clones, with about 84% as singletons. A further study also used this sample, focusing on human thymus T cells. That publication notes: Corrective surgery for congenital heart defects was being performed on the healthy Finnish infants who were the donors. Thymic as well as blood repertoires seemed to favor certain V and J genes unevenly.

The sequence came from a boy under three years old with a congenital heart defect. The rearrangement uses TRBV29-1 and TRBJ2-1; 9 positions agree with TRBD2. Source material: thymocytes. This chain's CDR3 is CSVESHLRGRVGNEQFF. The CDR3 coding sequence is TGCAGCGTTGAAAGCCACCTTCGCGGGAGGGTAGGGAATGAGCAGTTCTTC.